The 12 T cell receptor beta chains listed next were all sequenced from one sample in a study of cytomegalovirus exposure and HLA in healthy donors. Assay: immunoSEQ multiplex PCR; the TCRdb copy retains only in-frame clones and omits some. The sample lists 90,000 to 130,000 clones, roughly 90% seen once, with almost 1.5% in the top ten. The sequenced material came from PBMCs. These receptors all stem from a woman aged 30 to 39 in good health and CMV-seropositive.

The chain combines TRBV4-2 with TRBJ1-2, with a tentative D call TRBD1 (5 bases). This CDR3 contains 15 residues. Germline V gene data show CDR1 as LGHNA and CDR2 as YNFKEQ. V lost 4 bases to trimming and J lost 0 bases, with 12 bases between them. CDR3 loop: CASSPRGDANYGYTF. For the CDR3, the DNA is TGTGCCAGCAGCCCCCGGGGGGACGCTAACTATGGCTACACCTTC.

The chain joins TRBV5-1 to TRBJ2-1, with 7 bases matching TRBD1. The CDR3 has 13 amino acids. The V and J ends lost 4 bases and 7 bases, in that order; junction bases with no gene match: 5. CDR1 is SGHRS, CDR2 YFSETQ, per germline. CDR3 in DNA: TGCGCCAGCAGCCCAATACAGGGGAATGAGCAGTTCTTC. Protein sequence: CASSPIQGNEQFF.

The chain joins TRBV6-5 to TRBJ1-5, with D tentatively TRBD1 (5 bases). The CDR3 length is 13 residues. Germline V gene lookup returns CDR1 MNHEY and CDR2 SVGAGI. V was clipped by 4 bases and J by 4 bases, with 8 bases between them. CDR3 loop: CASSSGGNQPQHF. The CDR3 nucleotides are TGTGCCAGCAGTTCGGGGGGGAATCAGCCCCAGCATTTT.

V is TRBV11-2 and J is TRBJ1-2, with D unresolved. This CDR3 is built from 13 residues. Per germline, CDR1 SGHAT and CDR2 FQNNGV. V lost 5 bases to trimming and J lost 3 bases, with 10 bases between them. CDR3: CASSPEGDYGYTF. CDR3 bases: TGTGCCAGCAGCCCAGAGGGCGACTATGGCTACACCTTC.

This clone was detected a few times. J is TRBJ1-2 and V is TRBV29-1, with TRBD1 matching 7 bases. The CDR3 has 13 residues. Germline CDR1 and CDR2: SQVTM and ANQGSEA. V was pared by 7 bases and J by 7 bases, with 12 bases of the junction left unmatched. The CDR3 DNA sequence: TGCAGCGCCGACGGGACAGAGTTAAGTGGCTACACCTTC. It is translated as CSADGTELSGYTF.

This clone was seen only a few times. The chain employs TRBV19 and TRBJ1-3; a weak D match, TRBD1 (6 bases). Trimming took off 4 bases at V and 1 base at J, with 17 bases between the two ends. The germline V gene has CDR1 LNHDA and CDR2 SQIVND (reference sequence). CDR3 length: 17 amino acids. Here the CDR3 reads CASSTRRGSTSGNTIYF. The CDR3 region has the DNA TGTGCCAGTAGTACGCGCAGGGGCAGCACTTCTGGAAACACCATATATTTT.

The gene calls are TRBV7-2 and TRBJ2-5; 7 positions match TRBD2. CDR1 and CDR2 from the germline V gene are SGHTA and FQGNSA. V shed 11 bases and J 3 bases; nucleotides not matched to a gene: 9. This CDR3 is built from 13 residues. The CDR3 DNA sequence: TGTGCCCCGGCTAGCGGTTTGGAAGAGACCCAGTACTTC. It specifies CAPASGLEETQYF. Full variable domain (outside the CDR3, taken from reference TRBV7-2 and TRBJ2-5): GAGVSQSPSNKVTEKGKDVELRCDPISGHTALYWYRQSLGQGLEFLIYFQGNSAPDKSGLPSDRFSAERTGGSVSTLTIQRTQQEDSAVYLCAPASGLEETQYFGPGTRLLVL.

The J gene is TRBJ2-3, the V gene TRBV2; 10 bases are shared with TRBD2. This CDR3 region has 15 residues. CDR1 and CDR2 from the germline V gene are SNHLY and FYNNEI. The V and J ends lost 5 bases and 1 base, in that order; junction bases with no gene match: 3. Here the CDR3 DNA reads TGTGCCAGCAGTACCGGGACTAGCGGCACAGATACGCAGTATTTT. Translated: CASSTGTSGTDTQYF.

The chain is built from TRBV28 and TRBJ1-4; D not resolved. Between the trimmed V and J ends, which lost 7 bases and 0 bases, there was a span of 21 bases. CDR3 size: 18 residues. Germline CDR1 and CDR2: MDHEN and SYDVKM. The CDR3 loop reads CASTTPGWPIATNEKLFF. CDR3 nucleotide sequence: TGTGCCAGCACTACTCCGGGATGGCCCATTGCAACTAATGAAAAACTGTTTTTT.

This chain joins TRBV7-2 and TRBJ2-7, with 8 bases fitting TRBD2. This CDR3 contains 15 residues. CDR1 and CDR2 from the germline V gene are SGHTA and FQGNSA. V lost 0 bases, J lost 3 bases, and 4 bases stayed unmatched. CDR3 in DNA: TGTGCCAGCAGCTTAGCCGGGGGGGCGTTCTACGAGCAGTACTTC. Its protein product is CASSLAGGAFYEQYF.

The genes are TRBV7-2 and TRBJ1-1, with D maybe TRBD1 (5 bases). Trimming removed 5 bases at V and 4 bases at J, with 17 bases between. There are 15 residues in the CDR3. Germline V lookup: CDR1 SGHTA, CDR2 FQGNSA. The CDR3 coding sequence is TGTGCCAGCAGCCTGACAGTCTCTTGGGTCACTGAAGCTTTCTTT. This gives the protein CASSLTVSWVTEAFF.

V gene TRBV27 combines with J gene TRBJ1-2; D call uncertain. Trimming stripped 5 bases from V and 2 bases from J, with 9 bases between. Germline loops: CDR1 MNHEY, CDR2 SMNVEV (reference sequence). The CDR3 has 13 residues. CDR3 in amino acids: CASSAGGNYGYTF. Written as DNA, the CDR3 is TGTGCCAGCAGTGCCGGCGGGAACTATGGCTACACCTTC.